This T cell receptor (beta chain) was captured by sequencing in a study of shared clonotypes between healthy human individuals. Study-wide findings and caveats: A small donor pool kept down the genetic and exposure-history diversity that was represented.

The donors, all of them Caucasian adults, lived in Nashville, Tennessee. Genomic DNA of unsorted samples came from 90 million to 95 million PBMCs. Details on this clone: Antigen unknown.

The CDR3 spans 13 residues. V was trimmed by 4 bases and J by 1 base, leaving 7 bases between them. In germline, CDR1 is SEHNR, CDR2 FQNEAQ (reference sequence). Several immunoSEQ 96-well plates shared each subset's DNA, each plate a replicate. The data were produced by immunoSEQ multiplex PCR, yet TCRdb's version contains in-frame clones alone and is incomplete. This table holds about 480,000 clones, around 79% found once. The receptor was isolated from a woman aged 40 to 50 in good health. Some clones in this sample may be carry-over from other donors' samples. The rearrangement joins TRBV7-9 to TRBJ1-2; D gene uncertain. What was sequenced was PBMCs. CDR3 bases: TGTGCCAGCAGCTCGGAGATTAACTATGGCTACACCTTC. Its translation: CASSSEINYGYTF.